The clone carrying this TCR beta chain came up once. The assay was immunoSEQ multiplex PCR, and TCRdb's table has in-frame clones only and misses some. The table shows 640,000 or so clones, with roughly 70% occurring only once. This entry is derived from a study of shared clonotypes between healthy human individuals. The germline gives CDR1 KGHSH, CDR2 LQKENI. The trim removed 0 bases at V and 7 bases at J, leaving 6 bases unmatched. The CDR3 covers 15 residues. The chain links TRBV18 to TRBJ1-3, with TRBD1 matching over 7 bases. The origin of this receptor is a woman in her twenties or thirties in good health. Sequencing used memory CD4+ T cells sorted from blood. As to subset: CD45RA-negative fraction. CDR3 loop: CASSPPGQPGNTIYF. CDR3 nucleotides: TGTGCCAGCTCACCACCGGGACAGCCGGGGAACACCATATATTTT.